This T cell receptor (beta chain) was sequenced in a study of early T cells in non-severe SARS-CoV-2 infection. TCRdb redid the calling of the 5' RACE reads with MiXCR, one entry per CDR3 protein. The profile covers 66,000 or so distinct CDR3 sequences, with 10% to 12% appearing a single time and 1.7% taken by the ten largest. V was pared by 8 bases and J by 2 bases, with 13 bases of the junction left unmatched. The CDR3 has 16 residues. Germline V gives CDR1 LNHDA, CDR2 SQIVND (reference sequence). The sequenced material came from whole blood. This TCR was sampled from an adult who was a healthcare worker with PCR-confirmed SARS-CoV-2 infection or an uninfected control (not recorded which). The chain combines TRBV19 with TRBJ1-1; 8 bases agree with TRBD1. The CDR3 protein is CASVGLRTGNNTEAFF. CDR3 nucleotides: TGTGCCAGTGTTGGGCTAAGGACAGGGAATAACACTGAAGCTTTCTTT.